What follows are 11 T cell receptor beta chains derived from one specimen sequenced in a study of blood T cells in healthy people across ages. Alongside a J-beta primer mix, a sample-barcoded 5' primer served in a second PCR lasting about 7 to 12 cycles. MiXCR, run by TCRdb on the 5' RACE reads, gives a single entry per CDR3 protein. Among around 850,000 distinct CDR3 sequences listed, 35% to 40% were seen once. The specimen was blood. The receptors shown here come from a man aged 18 to 30 in good health.

This clonotype was seen a handful of times. V is TRBV20-1 and J is TRBJ1-3; a possible D gene is TRBD1 (5 bases). The V gene lost 3 bases and the J gene lost 1 base, with 19 bases spanning the gap. Germline values: CDR1 DFQATT, CDR2 SNEGSKA (reference sequence). The CDR3 consists of 17 residues. This CDR3 reads CSARPPGLSISGNTIYF. CDR3 DNA: TGCAGTGCTAGGCCCCCGGGACTGAGTATATCTGGAAACACCATATATTTT.

Notes on this clonotype: One end of the junction varies from germline; a read error may be responsible. This chain uses TRBV7-2 with TRBJ1-2; 7 bases match TRBD1. CDR3 size: 14 residues. The germline CDR1 and CDR2 sequences are SGHTA and FQGNSA. CDR3 bases: TGTGCCAGCAGCACTGACAGGGCGAGATATGGCCACACCTTC. Encoded protein: CASSTDRARYGHTF.

This chain uses TRBV29-1 with TRBJ2-5; D not resolved. This CDR3 has 12 residues. Germline V gene lookup returns CDR1 SQVTM and CDR2 ANQGSEA. The V and J ends lost 6 bases and 11 bases respectively, with 19 bases between them. In DNA form, the CDR3 reads TGCAGCGTCGCAACAGAAAAGGAGCCGCAGTACTTC. It codes for CSVATEKEPQYF.

The chain carries TRBV5-1 and TRBJ1-1; D is perhaps TRBD1 (5 bases). Germline V CDR1 and CDR2: SGHRS, YFSETQ. V shed 0 bases and J shed 4 bases, with 7 bases lying between them. This CDR3 comprises 13 residues. The CDR3 nucleotides are TGCGCCAGCAGCTTGGGAACAGGCACTGAAGCTTTCTTT. The encoded protein is CASSLGTGTEAFF.

This clonotype has a handful of counts. The CDR3 coding sequence is TGTGCCATCAGTGATCGACAGTACAATGAGCAGTTCTTC. Translated: CAISDRQYNEQFF. V gene TRBV10-3 combines with J gene TRBJ2-1; tentatively, D is TRBD1 (5 bases). This CDR3 spans 13 amino acids. Germline CDR1 ENHRY, CDR2 SYGVKD. The V and J ends lost 3 bases and 4 bases respectively, with 7 bases between them.

CDR3 bases: TGTGCCTGGCTAGCGGGGTACCAAGAGACCCAGTACTTC. It translates to CAWLAGYQETQYF. The gene calls are TRBV30 and TRBJ2-5, with TRBD2 matching 9 bases. The germline gives CDR1 GTSNPN, CDR2 SVGIG (reference sequence). The trim removed 5 bases at V and 0 bases at J, leaving 1 base unmatched. The CDR3 sequence is 13 residues long.

This clonotype was detected a few times. The chain joins TRBV20-1 to TRBJ2-7; maybe TRBD1 (6 bases). Germline V gene lookup returns CDR1 DFQATT and CDR2 SNEGSKA (reference sequence). V shed 3 bases and J shed 6 bases, with 12 bases lying between them. This CDR3 is 12 amino acids long. CDR3 residues: CSASGQGLEQYF. In DNA form, the CDR3 reads TGCAGTGCTAGCGGCCAGGGGCTCGAGCAGTACTTC.

The J gene is TRBJ2-2, the V gene TRBV15; 10 bases match TRBD2. J gave up 3 bases and V 0 bases, and 10 bases lay outside the gene matches. The germline CDR1 and CDR2 sequences are LNHNV and YYDKDF (reference sequence). This CDR3 is built from 19 residues. The CDR3 loop is CATSRDQASGGRYTGELFF. Here the CDR3 DNA reads TGTGCCACCAGCAGAGATCAAGCTAGCGGGGGCCGTTACACCGGGGAGCTGTTTTTT.

This sequence joins TRBV9 and TRBJ2-3; D is undetermined. Germline V lookup: CDR1 SGDLS, CDR2 YYNGEE. The V end lost 6 bases, the J end lost 1 base, and 12 bases lay between the germline ends. CDR3 length: 14 amino acids. Here the CDR3 reads CASIVLTGTDTQYF. CDR3 nucleotide sequence: TGTGCCAGCATCGTCTTGACTGGCACAGATACGCAGTATTTT.

This clonotype was counted only a few times. The chain's CDR3 is CASSKESSSYGYTF. In DNA form, the CDR3 reads TGTGCCAGCAGCAAAGAGTCGAGCTCCTATGGCTACACCTTC. The chain combines TRBV6-2 or TRBV6-3 with TRBJ1-2; D gene uncertain. The V gene's germline CDR1 is MNHEY and CDR2 SVGEGT. Trimming left V 6 bases short and J 4 bases short, with 15 bases between. The CDR3 runs 14 residues.

The genes are TRBV6-2 or TRBV6-3 and TRBJ1-6; the D gene is possibly TRBD1 (5 bases). V lost 2 bases, J lost 7 bases, and 15 bases lay in between. Germline CDR1 and CDR2: MNHEY and SVGEGT. This CDR3 region has 16 residues. CDR3 amino acids: CASSYPRDLRNSPLHF. As DNA, the CDR3 is TGTGCCAGCAGTTACCCCCGGGACCTTCGAAATTCACCCCTCCACTTT.